Included here is one T cell receptor (beta chain) sequence, with context. The sample originates from a study of blood T cell repertoires in COVID-19. The germline CDR1 and CDR2 sequences are MNHEY and SVGAGI. The CDR3 is 15 amino acids. V was shortened by 0 bases and J by 6 bases, with 12 bases between the two germline ends. Libraries were prepared by immunoSEQ multiplex PCR; TCRdb keeps only in-frame clonotypes and omits some of them. The table includes 170,000 or so clones, 80% detected once. This chain joins TRBV6-5 and TRBJ1-5; D remains unclear. This clonotype was sampled from a man aged 65 to 85 with active or convalescent COVID-19. Input material: peripheral blood. CDR3 amino acids: CASSYSSNAGQPQHF. In DNA form, the CDR3 reads TGTGCCAGCAGTTACTCGAGCAACGCGGGTCAGCCCCAGCATTTT.